A selection of T cell receptor beta chains follows, all from one sample in a study of T cell repertoires in ileal Crohn's disease. TCRdb keeps only in-frame clones here, not all; method: immunoSEQ multiplex PCR. The sample includes 2,900 or so clones, about 85% of them seen just once. The sample comprised ileal tissue. The receptors derive from an adult with Crohn's disease. Both conserved end residues are part of each CDR3. The D gene is left open where the match is weak. Some rows have no size entry. The others give once, few or many, or a class for an expanded clone.

V gene: TRBV7-9
clone size: -
J gene: TRBJ2-5
D gene: -
CDR3 length: 14
CDR3 protein: CASSAYPMKETQYF
CDR3 DNA: TGTGCCAGCAGCGCCTACCCCATGAAAGAGACCCAGTACTTC

V gene: TRBV7-4
clone size: -
J gene: TRBJ1-1
D gene: -
CDR3 length: 9
CDR3 protein: CASGDLIFF
CDR3 DNA: TGTGCCAGCGGCGACTTGATTTTCTTT

V gene: TRBV7-2
clone size: -
J gene: TRBJ2-2
D gene: TRBD2
CDR3 length: 18
CDR3 protein: CASSFRLAGGQNTGELFF
CDR3 DNA: TGTGCCAGCAGCTTTCGACTAGCGGGGGGTCAGAACACCGGGGAGCTGTTTTTT

V gene: TRBV27
clone size: -
J gene: TRBJ1-2
D gene: TRBD1
CDR3 length: 15
CDR3 protein: CASSSPTTGWYGYTF
CDR3 DNA: TGTGCCAGCAGTTCACCCACGACAGGGTGGTATGGCTACACCTTC

V gene: TRBV2
clone size: -
J gene: TRBJ1-2
D gene: -
CDR3 length: 12
CDR3 protein: CASSDSNYGYTF
CDR3 DNA: TGTGCCAGCAGTGACTCTAACTATGGCTACACCTTC

V gene: TRBV7-9
clone size: -
J gene: TRBJ1-2
D gene: -
CDR3 length: 16
CDR3 protein: CASSRTLHGKTYGYTF
CDR3 DNA: TGTGCCAGCAGCCGGACCCTCCATGGAAAGACCTATGGCTACACCTTC

V gene: TRBV9
clone size: once
J gene: TRBJ1-2
D gene: -
CDR3 length: 15
CDR3 protein: CASSPRPQALYGYTF
CDR3 DNA: TGTGCCAGCAGCCCCAGGCCCCAGGCTCTCTATGGCTACACCTTC

V gene: TRBV29-1
clone size: -
J gene: TRBJ1-2
D gene: TRBD1
CDR3 length: 12
CDR3 protein: CSVVGTAYGYTF
CDR3 DNA: TGCAGCGTTGTGGGGACAGCCTATGGCTACACCTTC

V gene: TRBV4-1
clone size: -
J gene: TRBJ2-7
D gene: TRBD1
CDR3 length: 16
CDR3 protein: CASSRDGTGVSGEQYF
CDR3 DNA: TGCGCCAGCAGCCGAGACGGCACAGGGGTTTCGGGCGAGCAGTACTTC

V gene: TRBV7-9
clone size: -
J gene: TRBJ1-2
D gene: TRBD1
CDR3 length: 14
CDR3 protein: CASSYTGETGGYTF
CDR3 DNA: TGTGCCAGCAGCTATACAGGGGAGACGGGCGGCTACACCTTC

V gene: TRBV5-1
clone size: -
J gene: TRBJ2-5
D gene: TRBD1
CDR3 length: 15
CDR3 protein: CASSLVGTDQETQYF
CDR3 DNA: TGCGCCAGCAGCTTGGTCGGGACAGACCAAGAGACCCAGTACTTC

V gene: TRBV11-2
clone size: -
J gene: TRBJ2-3
D gene: TRBD2
CDR3 length: 16
CDR3 protein: CASSRRAGGVTDTQYF
CDR3 DNA: TGTGCCAGCAGCCGGCGAGCGGGAGGAGTGACAGATACGCAGTATTTT

V gene: TRBV11-2
clone size: few
J gene: TRBJ2-2
D gene: -
CDR3 length: 14
CDR3 protein: CASSLGTLTGELFF
CDR3 DNA: TGTGCCAGCAGCTTAGGGACCCTCACCGGGGAGCTGTTTTTT

V gene: TRBV6-4
clone size: large
J gene: TRBJ1-2
D gene: -
CDR3 length: 15
CDR3 protein: CASSEFEGANYGYTF
CDR3 DNA: TGTGCCAGCAGTGAATTTGAAGGGGCTAACTATGGCTACACCTTC

V gene: TRBV27
clone size: -
J gene: TRBJ2-7
D gene: -
CDR3 length: 15
CDR3 protein: CASSLRDSPNYEQYF
CDR3 DNA: TGTGCCAGCAGTCTCAGGGACTCCCCCAACTACGAGCAGTACTTC

V gene: TRBV25-1
clone size: -
J gene: TRBJ1-2
D gene: TRBD1
CDR3 length: 14
CDR3 protein: CASSSQQGAGGYTF
CDR3 DNA: TGTGCCAGCAGTTCCCAACAGGGGGCTGGGGGCTACACCTTC

V gene: TRBV11-2
clone size: -
J gene: TRBJ1-1
D gene: -
CDR3 length: 15
CDR3 protein: CASSFRRTTNTEAFF
CDR3 DNA: TGTGCCAGCAGCTTTAGGAGGACTACGAACACTGAAGCTTTCTTT

V gene: TRBV2
clone size: -
J gene: TRBJ1-5
D gene: -
CDR3 length: 16
CDR3 protein: CASSEVRGVGGQPQHF
CDR3 DNA: TGTGCCAGCAGTGAAGTTCGGGGGGTGGGTGGGCAGCCCCAGCATTTT

V gene: TRBV7-9
clone size: -
J gene: TRBJ1-1
D gene: -
CDR3 length: 15
CDR3 protein: CASSLAEVVNTEAFF
CDR3 DNA: TGTGCCAGCAGCTTAGCGGAGGTTGTGAACACTGAAGCTTTCTTT

V gene: TRBV10-1
clone size: large
J gene: TRBJ2-5
D gene: TRBD2
CDR3 length: 13
CDR3 protein: CASSATSRETQYF
CDR3 DNA: TGCGCCAGCAGTGCGACTAGCCGAGAGACCCAGTACTTC

V gene: TRBV19
clone size: -
J gene: TRBJ2-3
D gene: TRBD1
CDR3 length: 13
CDR3 protein: CASSTTGSDTQYF
CDR3 DNA: TGTGCCAGTAGTACGACAGGGTCAGATACGCAGTATTTT

V gene: TRBV11-2
clone size: -
J gene: TRBJ1-2
D gene: -
CDR3 length: 14
CDR3 protein: CASSLEVQNRGYTF
CDR3 DNA: TGTGCCAGCAGCTTAGAGGTACAGAATAGAGGCTACACCTTC

V gene: TRBV11-2
clone size: few
J gene: TRBJ1-2
D gene: -
CDR3 length: 14
CDR3 protein: CASSQSGADYGYTF
CDR3 DNA: TGTGCCAGCAGCCAATCAGGGGCCGACTATGGCTACACCTTC

V gene: TRBV12-5
clone size: -
J gene: TRBJ1-1
D gene: -
CDR3 length: 12
CDR3 protein: CASGLSSTEAFF
CDR3 DNA: TGTGCTAGTGGTTTGTCGTCAACTGAAGCTTTCTTT

V gene: TRBV15
clone size: -
J gene: TRBJ1-2
D gene: TRBD1
CDR3 length: 14
CDR3 protein: CATRISGTGNGYTF
CDR3 DNA: TGTGCCACCAGAATATCCGGGACAGGGAATGGCTACACCTTC

V gene: TRBV4-3
clone size: -
J gene: TRBJ2-4
D gene: -
CDR3 length: 14
CDR3 protein: CASSQDLATNIQYF
CDR3 DNA: TGCGCCAGCAGCCAAGATCTCGCGACGAACATTCAGTACTTC

V gene: TRBV11-3
clone size: -
J gene: TRBJ2-2
D gene: TRBD2
CDR3 length: 16
CDR3 protein: CASSLGLAANTGELFF
CDR3 DNA: TGTGCCAGCAGCCTCGGACTAGCGGCCAACACCGGGGAGCTGTTTTTT

V gene: TRBV2
clone size: -
J gene: TRBJ2-3
D gene: TRBD2
CDR3 length: 15
CDR3 protein: CASGLAGETTDTQYF
CDR3 DNA: TGTGCCAGCGGCCTAGCGGGGGAGACCACAGATACGCAGTATTTT

V gene: TRBV5-1
clone size: -
J gene: TRBJ1-3
D gene: -
CDR3 length: 16
CDR3 protein: CASSLGLQEPGNTIYF
CDR3 DNA: TGCGCCAGCAGCCTGGGCCTACAGGAACCTGGAAACACCATATATTTT

V gene: TRBV7-2
clone size: -
J gene: TRBJ1-2
D gene: -
CDR3 length: 17
CDR3 protein: CASSLESQTGRYYGYTF
CDR3 DNA: TGTGCCAGCAGCTTAGAGAGTCAGACAGGAAGATACTATGGCTACACCTTC

V gene: TRBV19
clone size: once
J gene: TRBJ1-2
D gene: -
CDR3 length: 12
CDR3 protein: CASLQGYYGYTF
CDR3 DNA: TGTGCCAGTCTGCAGGGATACTATGGCTACACCTTC

V gene: TRBV7-2
clone size: once
J gene: TRBJ1-1
D gene: -
CDR3 length: 15
CDR3 protein: CASSLGSGVNTEAFF
CDR3 DNA: TGTGCCAGCAGCTTAGGATCGGGGGTGAACACTGAAGCTTTCTTT

V gene: TRBV5-1
clone size: -
J gene: TRBJ1-3
D gene: TRBD1
CDR3 length: 15
CDR3 protein: CASSPVAGQGNTIYF
CDR3 DNA: TGCGCCAGCAGCCCGGTGGCGGGACAGGGAAACACCATATATTTT

V gene: TRBV4-3
clone size: -
J gene: TRBJ1-1
D gene: -
CDR3 length: 15
CDR3 protein: CASSQEGLADTEAFF
CDR3 DNA: TGCGCCAGCAGCCAAGAAGGCCTGGCGGACACTGAAGCTTTCTTT

V gene: TRBV29-1
clone size: -
J gene: TRBJ2-7
D gene: -
CDR3 length: 12
CDR3 protein: CSVAPDSYEQYF
CDR3 DNA: TGCAGCGTTGCCCCGGACAGTTACGAGCAGTACTTC

V gene: TRBV5-1
clone size: -
J gene: TRBJ1-4
D gene: TRBD1
CDR3 length: 13
CDR3 protein: CASRTGPNEKLFF
CDR3 DNA: TGCGCCAGCAGGACAGGGCCAAATGAAAAACTGTTTTTT

V gene: TRBV6-1
clone size: -
J gene: TRBJ1-5
D gene: -
CDR3 length: 16
CDR3 protein: CASSEAVAGMSQPQHF
CDR3 DNA: TGTGCCAGCAGTGAAGCGGTGGCAGGCATGAGTCAGCCCCAGCATTTT

V gene: TRBV7-9
clone size: -
J gene: TRBJ2-2
D gene: -
CDR3 length: 12
CDR3 protein: CASSPRGGELFF
CDR3 DNA: TGTGCCAGCAGCCCTCGGGGCGGGGAGCTGTTTTTT

V gene: TRBV15
clone size: -
J gene: TRBJ1-2
D gene: -
CDR3 length: 13
CDR3 protein: CATSVEGNYGYTF
CDR3 DNA: TGTGCCACCAGCGTCGAGGGAAACTATGGCTACACCTTC

V gene: TRBV6-1
clone size: -
J gene: TRBJ2-5
D gene: -
CDR3 length: 14
CDR3 protein: CASSGFGVQETQYF
CDR3 DNA: TGTGCCAGCAGCGGATTCGGGGTGCAAGAGACCCAGTACTTC

V gene: TRBV18
clone size: -
J gene: TRBJ1-1
D gene: -
CDR3 length: 12
CDR3 protein: CASSRGQTEAFF
CDR3 DNA: TGTGCCAGCTCACGGGGGCAGACTGAAGCTTTCTTT

V gene: TRBV29-1
clone size: -
J gene: TRBJ1-2
D gene: -
CDR3 length: 14
CDR3 protein: CSALKEGQRYGYTF
CDR3 DNA: TGCAGCGCCCTGAAGGAAGGACAGCGCTATGGCTACACCTTC

V gene: TRBV5-1
clone size: -
J gene: TRBJ2-1
D gene: -
CDR3 length: 14
CDR3 protein: CASSLVYSYNEQFF
CDR3 DNA: TGCGCCAGCAGCTTGGTATACTCCTACAATGAGCAGTTCTTC

V gene: TRBV25-1
clone size: -
J gene: TRBJ2-7
D gene: TRBD1
CDR3 length: 14
CDR3 protein: CASSEAGGWYEQYF
CDR3 DNA: TGTGCCAGCAGTGAGGCAGGGGGATGGTACGAGCAGTACTTC

V gene: TRBV4-3
clone size: -
J gene: TRBJ2-7
D gene: -
CDR3 length: 15
CDR3 protein: CASSQDRVSSYEQYF
CDR3 DNA: TGCGCCAGCAGCCAAGACAGGGTCTCCTCCTACGAGCAGTACTTC